Listed below are T cell receptor beta chains from one sample, sequenced in a study of Graves' ophthalmopathy and Graves' hyperthyroidism. TCRdb processed the multiplex PCR reads anew with MiXCR; each CDR3 protein has one entry. The sample lists more than 1,000,000 distinct CDR3 sequences, less than 45% occurring once. The sequenced sample was peripheral blood or thyroid tissue (not recorded which). The receptor set was obtained from an adult man with Graves' hyperthyroidism. CDR3s include the opening cysteine and the closing phenylalanine or tryptophan. The order of the fields is D gene, V gene, J gene, clone size, CDR3 protein, CDR3 DNA. The D gene is left open where the match is weak. Some rows mark clone size as missing; the rest say once, few, many or name a class of expanded clone.

NA	TRBV7-8	TRBJ2-7	NA	CAGSIAGSSYEQYF	TGTGCCGGCAGCATCGCTGGTTCGTCCTACGAGCAGTACTTC
NA	TRBV6-5	TRBJ2-2	NA	CASSYNDGELFF	TGTGCCAGCAGTTACAACGACGGGGAGCTGTTTTTT
NA	TRBV5-1	TRBJ1-5	many	CASRTTPDNQPQHF	TGCGCCAGCCGGACAACTCCCGACAATCAGCCCCAGCATTTT
TRBD1	TRBV12-3/TRBV12-4	TRBJ1-5	NA	CASSPTGGQTQHF	TGTGCCAGCAGTCCGACAGGGGGCCAGACCCAGCATTTT
NA	TRBV7-9	TRBJ1-1	NA	CASSAGQEEEAFF	TGTGCCAGCAGTGCGGGGCAAGAGGAAGAAGCTTTCTTT
TRBD1	TRBV4-3	TRBJ2-7	many	CASSQDWGDRAYEQYF	TGCGCCAGCAGCCAAGATTGGGGGGACAGGGCCTACGAGCAGTACTTC
NA	TRBV19	TRBJ2-6	NA	CASSMVHLSQGADVLTF	TGTGCCAGTAGTATGGTTCATTTATCCCAGGGAGCTGACGTCCTGACTTTC
NA	TRBV5-1	TRBJ1-2	few	CASSFDPQGGYTF	TGCGCCAGCAGCTTCGACCCACAGGGTGGCTACACCTTC
TRBD1	TRBV2	TRBJ1-5	NA	CASRTGNNRPQHF	TGTGCCAGCAGGACAGGGAACAATCGGCCCCAGCATTTT
NA	TRBV5-4	TRBJ2-3	NA	CASSPQTAGAGDTQYF	TGCGCCAGCAGCCCCCAAACAGCCGGGGCCGGAGATACGCAGTATTTT
NA	TRBV29-1	TRBJ2-6	NA	CSASSPQGSGANVLTF	TGCAGCGCCAGCAGTCCCCAGGGCTCTGGGGCCAACGTCCTGACTTTC
TRBD1	TRBV19	TRBJ1-5	NA	CASSMAGGSQPQHF	TGTGCCAGTAGTATGGCAGGGGGCAGTCAGCCCCAGCATTTT
NA	TRBV12-3/TRBV12-4	TRBJ1-1	NA	CASSTTTGRTEAFF	TGTGCCAGCAGTACCACCACAGGGAGAACTGAAGCTTTCTTT
NA	TRBV4-2	TRBJ1-1	NA	CASSQDLTNTEAFF	TGTGCCAGCAGCCAAGACCTCACCAACACTGAAGCTTTCTTT
NA	TRBV12-3/TRBV12-4	TRBJ1-4	NA	CASSGDGSTTSNEKLFF	TGTGCCAGCAGTGGGGACGGATCAACAACCTCAAATGAAAAACTGTTTTTT
NA	TRBV20-1	TRBJ2-7	NA	CSAREGIEQYF	TGCAGTGCTAGGGAGGGGATCGAGCAGTACTTC
TRBD1	TRBV20-1	TRBJ1-2	NA	CSARGPGGGDNYGYTF	TGCAGTGCTAGAGGCCCCGGAGGGGGCGATAACTATGGCTACACCTTC
TRBD2	TRBV20-1	TRBJ2-2	few	CSARDRLAGGFGELFF	TGCAGTGCTAGAGACCGACTAGCGGGGGGTTTCGGGGAGCTGTTTTTT
TRBD1	TRBV6-4	TRBJ1-2	many	CASSERTGTGVGGYTF	TGTGCCAGCAGTGAGCGAACCGGGACAGGGGTAGGTGGCTACACCTTC
NA	TRBV3-1	TRBJ2-7	NA	CASSQVGVYEQYF	TGTGCCAGCAGCCAAGTGGGGGTCTACGAGCAGTACTTC
NA	TRBV7-9	TRBJ1-4	many	CASSNHEKLFF	TGTGCCAGCAGTAACCATGAAAAACTGTTTTTT
NA	TRBV6-5	TRBJ1-5	few	CASSSQGKHQPQHF	TGTGCCAGCAGTTCCCAGGGAAAGCATCAGCCCCAGCATTTT
NA	TRBV28	TRBJ2-5	few	CASIRSHREQETQYF	TGTGCCAGCATTCGTTCCCACAGGGAGCAAGAGACCCAGTACTTC
NA	TRBV29-1	TRBJ1-4	NA	CSVLGDMDEKLFF	TGCAGCGTCTTGGGGGACATGGATGAAAAACTGTTTTTT
NA	TRBV19	TRBJ1-2	many	CASTIGLMGYTF	TGTGCCAGTACAATCGGCCTCATGGGCTACACCTTC
NA	TRBV11-2	TRBJ1-1	many	CASSLNRAPTEAFF	TGTGCCAGCAGCTTAAACAGGGCTCCCACTGAAGCTTTCTTT
TRBD1	TRBV19	TRBJ1-2	NA	CASISLRQGARNGYGYTF	TGTGCCAGTATCTCCCTAAGGCAGGGGGCGCGAAATGGCTATGGCTACACCTTC
NA	TRBV2	TRBJ2-5	many	CASSDGLTQETQYF	TGTGCCAGCAGTGATGGCCTAACACAAGAGACCCAGTACTTC
TRBD1	TRBV7-9	TRBJ1-5	many	CASSQETGFSPQHF	TGTGCCAGCAGCCAAGAGACAGGGTTTTCGCCCCAGCATTTT
TRBD1	TRBV20-1	TRBJ1-5	NA	CSAREQGAQPQHF	TGCAGTGCTAGAGAACAGGGGGCCCAGCCCCAGCATTTT
NA	TRBV12-3/TRBV12-4	TRBJ2-7	NA	CASSFLRVVQYF	TGTGCCAGCAGTTTTTTGCGGGTTGTGCAGTACTTC
NA	TRBV6-6	TRBJ1-5	many	CASGTFNQPQHF	TGTGCCAGCGGGACATTTAATCAGCCCCAGCATTTT
NA	TRBV14	TRBJ1-1	many	CASSHAGTAEAFF	TGTGCCAGCAGCCACGCGGGCACAGCTGAAGCTTTCTTT
NA	TRBV15	TRBJ1-2	NA	CATSRDEGANYGYTF	TGTGCCACCAGCAGAGATGAGGGCGCTAACTATGGCTACACCTTC
NA	TRBV12-3/TRBV12-4	TRBJ2-5	NA	CASSLGATGGMQETQYF	TGTGCCAGCAGTTTAGGGGCGACAGGCGGAATGCAAGAGACCCAGTACTTC
NA	TRBV6-2/TRBV6-3	TRBJ1-1	NA	CASSYAPTAEAFF	TGTGCCAGCAGTTACGCTCCGACAGCTGAAGCTTTCTTT
TRBD1	TRBV9	TRBJ1-5	few	CASSLRTGEISNQPQHF	TGTGCCAGCAGCCTCCGCACAGGGGAAATTAGCAATCAGCCCCAGCATTTT
TRBD1	TRBV12-3/TRBV12-4	TRBJ2-2	NA	CASSMGTGNPGELFF	TGTGCCAGCAGTATGGGGACAGGGAATCCCGGGGAGCTGTTTTTT
NA	TRBV6-6	TRBJ1-6	many	CATQLFPYSPLHF	TGTGCCACCCAGTTATTTCCTTATTCACCCCTCCACTTT
TRBD1	TRBV3-1	TRBJ2-6	NA	CASSPRTGGISGANVLTF	TGTGCCAGCAGCCCCCGGACAGGGGGCATTTCTGGGGCCAACGTCCTGACTTTC
NA	TRBV30	TRBJ2-7	NA	CAWSAGTLYEQYF	TGTGCCTGGAGTGCAGGGACCCTCTACGAGCAGTACTTC
TRBD1	TRBV10-3	TRBJ1-2	NA	CAISESLGTGTYGYTF	TGTGCCATCAGTGAGTCGCTGGGGACAGGGACCTACGGCTACACCTTC
TRBD1	TRBV20-1	TRBJ1-5	NA	CSANPGQGFQPQHF	TGCAGTGCTAACCCGGGACAGGGGTTTCAGCCCCAGCATTTT
NA	TRBV7-3	TRBJ2-5	many	CASSSRGASEETQYF	TGTGCCAGCAGTTCCCGCGGGGCTAGCGAAGAGACCCAGTACTTC
TRBD1	TRBV20-1	TRBJ1-6	many	CSARGQGTSPLHF	TGCAGTGCTCGAGGACAGGGGACCTCACCCCTCCACTTT
NA	TRBV12-3/TRBV12-4	TRBJ1-6	NA	CASSPDQELPITLHF	TGTGCCAGCAGCCCAGATCAGGAGCTCCCGATCACCCTCCACTTT
NA	TRBV25-1	TRBJ2-5	NA	CASSWGAGELTQYF	TGTGCCAGCTCCTGGGGGGCAGGGGAGTTGACCCAGTACTTC
TRBD2	TRBV9	TRBJ2-5	NA	CASGLVTGSGGLQETQYF	TGTGCTAGTGGTTTGGTAACGGGCAGCGGGGGGCTTCAAGAGACCCAGTACTTC
NA	TRBV28	TRBJ1-3	NA	CASTEDYSGNTIYF	TGTGCCAGCACGGAGGACTACTCTGGAAACACCATATATTTT
NA	TRBV7-9	TRBJ1-5	NA	CASSGGTSGGTQHF	TGTGCCAGCAGTGGGGGGACTAGCGGTGGGACCCAGCATTTT
TRBD2	TRBV20-1	TRBJ2-2	NA	CSARVIQEGLAVNTGELFF	TGCAGTGCTAGAGTAATACAGGAGGGACTAGCGGTTAACACCGGGGAGCTGTTTTTT
TRBD2	TRBV12-3/TRBV12-4	TRBJ2-5	NA	CASSPGLAGREAQYF	TGTGCCAGCAGCCCAGGACTAGCGGGACGAGAGGCCCAGTACTTC
NA	TRBV20-1	TRBJ1-6	NA	CGSWSGRDSPLHF	TGCGGCTCTTGGTCAGGGCGGGATTCACCCCTCCACTTT
NA	TRBV29-1	TRBJ2-3	NA	CSVLYRADTQYF	TGCAGCGTTTTGTATCGCGCAGATACGCAGTATTTT
TRBD2	TRBV7-6	TRBJ2-7	NA	CASSVARAGGSSYEQYF	TGTGCCAGCAGCGTTGCAAGGGCGGGAGGGAGCTCCTACGAGCAGTACTTC
NA	TRBV15	TRBJ2-7	many	CATSRDNLIYEQYF	TGTGCCACCAGCCGGGACAACCTCATCTACGAGCAGTACTTC
NA	TRBV6-5	TRBJ1-2	many	CASSTPWGGEGYTF	TGTGCCAGCAGTACGCCATGGGGCGGGGAAGGCTACACCTTC
NA	TRBV5-5	TRBJ2-7	NA	CASSPGLTVAYEQYF	TGTGCCAGCAGCCCAGGATTAACAGTGGCCTACGAGCAGTACTTC
NA	TRBV7-7	TRBJ2-5	NA	CASSSTAGFPEETQYF	TGTGCCAGCAGCTCAACAGCCGGGTTCCCAGAAGAGACCCAGTACTTC